This passage covers 16 T cell receptor beta chains from one sample sequenced in a study of shared clonotypes between healthy human individuals. TCRdb's copy holds only in-frame clones and misses some; the assay was immunoSEQ multiplex PCR. The data contain 2 million to 3 million clones, roughly 93% of them seen just once; the ten biggest clones take up around 0.37%. Sequenced: naive CD4+ T cells from PBMCs. The subset is: CD45RA+ positively selected. The source of these receptors is a man younger than 35 in good health. Some clones in this sample may be carry-over from other donors' samples.

The chain has TRBV25-1 and TRBJ1-1; the D gene is possibly TRBD1 (5 bases). Germline V lookup: CDR1 MGHDK, CDR2 SYGVNS. The CDR3 spans 15 residues. V lost 1 base to trimming and J lost 2 bases, with 11 bases between them. The CDR3 reads CASSELAGPNTEAFF. CDR3 nucleotides: TGTGCCAGCAGTGAATTAGCAGGGCCTAACACTGAAGCTTTCTTT.

A remark on this clone: An end of the junction does not agree with germline; a read error may underlie this. The chain employs TRBV14 and TRBJ1-2; D might be TRBD1 (5 bases). The CDR3 covers 13 residues. The V gene's germline CDR1 is SGHDN and CDR2 FVKESK. The CDR3 region is CASSQLPGSGRIF. The CDR3 bases are TGTGCCAGCAGCCAACTCCCGGGGTCGGGACGGATTTTC.

This clone appeared once. This chain links TRBV7-8 with TRBJ2-7; TRBD1 matches 10 bases. Germline V gives CDR1 SGHVS, CDR2 FQNEAQ. CDR3 length: 16 amino acids. Trimming cost V 0 bases and J 3 bases; bases outside gene matches: 5. CDR3 residues: CASSLARQGAIYEQYF. The CDR3 DNA reads TGTGCCAGCAGCTTAGCCAGACAGGGGGCCATCTACGAGCAGTACTTC.

This clone is a singleton in its sample. This sample includes further DNA sequences coding for the same CDR3. In nucleotides, the CDR3 is TGCAGCGTTGATAGGGGACAGAGCACAGATACGCAGTATTTT. It specifies CSVDRGQSTDTQYF. The chain is built from TRBV29-1 and TRBJ2-3; TRBD1 matches 7 bases. Looked up from germline, CDR1 is SQVTM and CDR2 is ANQGSEA. Trimming at V came to 3 bases and at J to 0 bases, leaving 3 bases not matched to a gene. This CDR3 has 14 amino acids.

The chain is built from TRBV7-9 and TRBJ1-1, with D perhaps TRBD1 (6 bases). There are 16 residues in the CDR3. V lost 6 bases and J 5 bases, leaving 22 bases between the germline ends. CDR1 is SEHNR and CDR2 is FQNEAQ in the germline V gene (reference sequence). CDR3 loop: CASRNRDTEGWTEAFF. The DNA of the CDR3 is TGTGCCAGCAGGAACCGGGACACCGAAGGGTGGACTGAAGCTTTCTTT.

The chain links TRBV6-1 to TRBJ2-3; D unresolved. The germline gives CDR1 MNHNS, CDR2 SASEGT. The CDR3 length is 14 residues. V was cut by 7 bases and J by 4 bases, with 15 bases left in between. CDR3 nucleotide sequence: TGTGCCAGCACCCTGAACATCAGCCCAGATACGCAGTATTTT. Protein product: CASTLNISPDTQYF.

The chain uses TRBV7-9 and TRBJ1-4, with a possible D match to TRBD1 (6 bases). V lost 3 bases to trimming and J lost 8 bases, with 13 bases between them. The CDR3 covers 14 residues. Germline V gene lookup returns CDR1 SEHNR and CDR2 FQNEAQ (reference sequence). CDR3 in amino acids: CASSFAGVREKLFF. CDR3 DNA sequence: TGTGCCAGCAGCTTTGCAGGGGTGCGGGAAAAACTGTTTTTT.

The CDR3 DNA is TGTGCCAGCAGCTCCGGGACAGGGACCAGGGAGACCCAGTACTTC. Translating it yields CASSSGTGTRETQYF. The rearrangement uses TRBV7-3 and TRBJ2-5; 9 bases are a match to TRBD1. The trim removed 4 bases at V and 5 bases at J, leaving 8 bases unmatched. The CDR3 runs 15 residues. The V gene's germline CDR1 is SGHTA and CDR2 FQGTGA. The full variable domain, in which reference TRBV7-3 and TRBJ2-5 provide the parts outside the CDR3, is GAGVSQTPSNKVTEKGKYVELRCDPISGHTALYWYRQSLGQGPEFLIYFQGTGAADDSGLPNDRFFAVRPEGSVSTLKIQRTERGDSAVYLCASSSGTGTRETQYFGPGTRLLVL.

This rearrangement joins TRBV30 to TRBJ1-2, with 7 bases matching TRBD1. J gave up 4 bases and V 7 bases, and 6 bases lay outside the gene matches. Germline-derived CDR1 and CDR2 are GTSNPN and SVGIG (reference sequence). The CDR3 spans 12 residues. In nucleotides, the CDR3 is TGTGCCTTCGACAGGGACGGCTATGGCTACACCTTC. Amino acids: CAFDRDGYGYTF.

V gene TRBV29-1 combines with J gene TRBJ2-7; D is possibly TRBD1 (6 bases). The germline V gene encodes CDR1 SQVTM and CDR2 ANQGSEA. V was clipped by 7 bases and J by 1 base, with 17 bases between them. The CDR3 totals 14 residues. CDR3 region: CSAARGAVSYEQYF. As DNA, the CDR3 is TGCAGCGCTGCCAGGGGCGCGGTATCCTACGAGCAGTACTTC.

A note on this clone: The same CDR3 arises from other DNA sequences in this sample as well. The chain combines TRBV5-1 with TRBJ1-3, with 8 bases matching TRBD1. V shed 0 bases and J 7 bases; nucleotides not matched to a gene: 0. Germline CDR1 reads SGHRS; CDR2 reads YFSETQ. CDR3 size: 13 residues. The CDR3 region has the DNA TGCGCCAGCAGCTTGGGACAGGGGAACACCATATATTTT. Protein: CASSLGQGNTIYF.

The rearrangement uses TRBV10-3 and TRBJ2-7, with D perhaps TRBD1 (6 bases). Germline CDR1 is ENHRY and CDR2 is SYGVKD. The length of the CDR3 is 15 residues. V was trimmed by 7 bases and J by 4 bases, leaving 20 bases between them. The CDR3 loop reads CAINRPKGDAYEQYF. The DNA of the CDR3 is TGTGCCATCAACCGACCCAAGGGGGATGCTTACGAGCAGTACTTC.

In its sample, this clone was seen once. The V and J genes are TRBV25-1 and TRBJ1-4; D is possibly TRBD1 (6 bases). This CDR3 region has 13 residues. Between the trimmed V and J ends, which lost 6 bases and 2 bases, there was a span of 7 bases. The germline CDR1 and CDR2 sequences are MGHDK and SYGVNS. The CDR3 nucleotides are TGTGCCAGCAGGGGACATACTAATGAAAAACTGTTTTTT. This encodes CASRGHTNEKLFF.

V gene TRBV18 combines with J gene TRBJ1-1, with 10 bases that match TRBD1. Germline lookup yields CDR1 KGHSH and CDR2 LQKENI. CDR3 length: 15 amino acids. V was pared by 5 bases and J by 0 bases, with 3 bases of the junction left unmatched. For the CDR3, the DNA is TGTGCCAGCTCATCGACAGGGGGCATGAACACTGAAGCTTTCTTT. It codes for CASSSTGGMNTEAFF.

Comments on this clone: Other DNA variants within this sample encode the same CDR3. The chain recombines TRBV18 with TRBJ2-5; tentatively, D is TRBD2 (6 bases). V shed 4 bases and J shed 5 bases, with 8 bases lying between them. The CDR3 totals 12 residues. CDR1 and CDR2 from the germline V gene are KGHSH and LQKENI. Here the CDR3 DNA reads TGTGCCAGCTCACTTCGGGAGGAGACCCAGTACTTC. Translated: CASSLREETQYF.

The rearrangement uses TRBV6-5 and TRBJ1-2; a possible D gene is TRBD1 (5 bases). CDR3 length: 15 amino acids. Germline assignment: CDR1 MNHEY and CDR2 SVGAGI. Trimming shortened V by 0 bases and J by 0 bases, and 8 bases separated the two germline ends. CDR3 sequence reads: CASSYSGGANYGYTF. The CDR3 nucleotides read TGTGCCAGCAGTTACTCGGGGGGGGCTAACTATGGCTACACCTTC.